Described below is a single T cell receptor beta chain sequence and its context. This specimen belongs to a study of T cell responses to AZD1222 COVID-19 vaccine. Assay: immunoSEQ multiplex PCR; the TCRdb copy retains only in-frame clones and omits some. The sample consists of 110,000 to 150,000 clones, more than 70% of them appearing once. The V gene's germline CDR1 is SNHLY and CDR2 FYNNEI. This CDR3 is 15 amino acids long. V shed 6 bases and J 8 bases; nucleotides not matched to a gene: 14. Specimen: peripheral blood, collected 28 days after the second AZD1222 dose. This sequence was found in an adult who received the AZD1222 COVID-19 vaccine. This chain connects TRBV2 to TRBJ2-3; 7 positions match TRBD2. The CDR3 is CASRRPLREGATQYF. CDR3 sequence (DNA): TGTGCCAGCAGGAGACCGCTCAGGGAGGGAGCTACGCAGTATTTT.